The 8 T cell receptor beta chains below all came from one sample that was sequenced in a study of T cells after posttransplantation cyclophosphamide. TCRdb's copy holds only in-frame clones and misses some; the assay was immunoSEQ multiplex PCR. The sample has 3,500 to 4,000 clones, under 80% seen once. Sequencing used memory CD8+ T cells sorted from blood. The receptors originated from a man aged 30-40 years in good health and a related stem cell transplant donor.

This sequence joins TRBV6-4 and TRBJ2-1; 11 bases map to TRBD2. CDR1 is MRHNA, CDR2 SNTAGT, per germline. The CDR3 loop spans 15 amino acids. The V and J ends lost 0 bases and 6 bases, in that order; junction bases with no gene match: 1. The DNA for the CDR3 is TGTGCCAGCAGTGACTCTAGCGGGGGGGCCAATGAGCAGTTCTTC. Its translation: CASSDSSGGANEQFF.

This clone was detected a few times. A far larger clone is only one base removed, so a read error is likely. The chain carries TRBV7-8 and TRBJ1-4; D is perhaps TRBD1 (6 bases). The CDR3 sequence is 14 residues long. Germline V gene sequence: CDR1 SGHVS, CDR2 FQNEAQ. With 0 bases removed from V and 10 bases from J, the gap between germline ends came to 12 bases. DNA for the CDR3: TGTGCCAGCAGCTTAGCTACAGGGTCCGCAAAACTGTTTTTT. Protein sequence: CASSLATGSAKLFF.

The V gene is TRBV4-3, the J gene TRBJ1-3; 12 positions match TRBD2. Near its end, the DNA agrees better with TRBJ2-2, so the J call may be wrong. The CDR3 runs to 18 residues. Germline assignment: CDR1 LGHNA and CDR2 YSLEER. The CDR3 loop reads CASSQDRLAGGPPGELFF. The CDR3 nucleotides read TGCGCCAGCAGCCAAGATCGGCTAGCGGGGGGGCCCCCCGGGGAGCTGTTTTTT.

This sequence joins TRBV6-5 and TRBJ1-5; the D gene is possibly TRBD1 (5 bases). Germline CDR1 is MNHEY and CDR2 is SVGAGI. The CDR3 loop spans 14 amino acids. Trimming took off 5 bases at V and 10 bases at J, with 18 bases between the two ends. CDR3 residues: CASSEGRVYDPQHF. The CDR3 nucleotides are TGTGCCAGCAGTGAAGGCAGGGTTTACGATCCCCAGCATTTT.

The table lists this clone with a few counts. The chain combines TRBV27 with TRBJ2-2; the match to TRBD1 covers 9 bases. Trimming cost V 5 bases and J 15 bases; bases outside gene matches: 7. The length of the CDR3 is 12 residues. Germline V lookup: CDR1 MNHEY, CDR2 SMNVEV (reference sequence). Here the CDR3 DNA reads TGTGCCAGCAGTCCCGGACAGGGGAGGGTGTTTTTT. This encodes CASSPGQGRVFF.

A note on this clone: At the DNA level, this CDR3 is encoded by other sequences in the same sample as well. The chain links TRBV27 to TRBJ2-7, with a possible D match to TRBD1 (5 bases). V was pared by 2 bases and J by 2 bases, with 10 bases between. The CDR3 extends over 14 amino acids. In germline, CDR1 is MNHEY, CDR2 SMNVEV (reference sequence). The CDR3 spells CASSLLGHPYEQYF. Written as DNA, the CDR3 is TGTGCCAGCAGTTTACTCGGACATCCCTACGAGCAGTACTTC.

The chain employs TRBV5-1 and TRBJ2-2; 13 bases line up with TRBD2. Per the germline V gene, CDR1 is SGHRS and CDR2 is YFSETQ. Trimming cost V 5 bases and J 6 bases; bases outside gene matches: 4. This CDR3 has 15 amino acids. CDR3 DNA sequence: TGCGCCAGCAGGAGGGGGACTAGCGGGGCCGGGGAGCTGTTTTTT. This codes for CASRRGTSGAGELFF. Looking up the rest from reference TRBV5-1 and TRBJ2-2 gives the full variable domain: KAGVTQTPRYLIKTRGQQVTLSCSPISGHRSVSWYQQTPGQGLQFLFEYFSETQRNKGNFPGRFSGRQFSNSRSEMNVSTLELGDSALYLCASRRGTSGAGELFFGEGSRLTVL.

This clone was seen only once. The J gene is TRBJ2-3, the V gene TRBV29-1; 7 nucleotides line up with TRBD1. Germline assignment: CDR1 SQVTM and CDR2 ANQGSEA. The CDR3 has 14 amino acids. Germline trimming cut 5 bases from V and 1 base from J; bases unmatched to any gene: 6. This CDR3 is CSVLTGVGTDTQYF. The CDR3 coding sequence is TGCAGCGTTCTCACAGGGGTCGGCACAGATACGCAGTATTTT.